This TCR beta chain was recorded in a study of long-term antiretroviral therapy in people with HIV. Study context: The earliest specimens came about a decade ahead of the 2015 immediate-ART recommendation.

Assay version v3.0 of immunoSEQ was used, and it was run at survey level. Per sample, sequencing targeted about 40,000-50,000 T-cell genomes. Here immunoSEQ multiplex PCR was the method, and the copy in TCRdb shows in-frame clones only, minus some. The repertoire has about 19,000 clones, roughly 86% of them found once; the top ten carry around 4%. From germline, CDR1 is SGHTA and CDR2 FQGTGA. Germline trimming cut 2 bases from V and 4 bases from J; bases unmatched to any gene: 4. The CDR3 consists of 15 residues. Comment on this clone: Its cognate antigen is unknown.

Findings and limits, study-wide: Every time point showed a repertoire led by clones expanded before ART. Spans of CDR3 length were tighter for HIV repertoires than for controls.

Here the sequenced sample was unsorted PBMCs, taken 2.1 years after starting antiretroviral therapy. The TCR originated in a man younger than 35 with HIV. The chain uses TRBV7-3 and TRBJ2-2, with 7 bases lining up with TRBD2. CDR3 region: CASSLSGGGTGELFF. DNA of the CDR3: TGTGCCAGCAGCTTATCGGGAGGTGGCACCGGGGAGCTGTTTTTT. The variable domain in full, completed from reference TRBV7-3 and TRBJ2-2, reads GAGVSQTPSNKVTEKGKYVELRCDPISGHTALYWYRQSLGQGPEFLIYFQGTGAADDSGLPNDRFFAVRPEGSVSTLKIQRTERGDSAVYLCASSLSGGGTGELFFGEGSRLTVL.